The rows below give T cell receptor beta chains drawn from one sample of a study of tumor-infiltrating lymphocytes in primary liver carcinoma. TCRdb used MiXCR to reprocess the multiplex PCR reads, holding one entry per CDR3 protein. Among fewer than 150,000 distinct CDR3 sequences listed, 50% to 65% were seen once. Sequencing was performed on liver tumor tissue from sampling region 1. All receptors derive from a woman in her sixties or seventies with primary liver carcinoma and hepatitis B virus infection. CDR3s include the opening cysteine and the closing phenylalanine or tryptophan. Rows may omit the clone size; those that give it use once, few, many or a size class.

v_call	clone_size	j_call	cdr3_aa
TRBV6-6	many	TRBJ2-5	CASSYSASGRAGETQYF
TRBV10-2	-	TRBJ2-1	CAGSDKPYPYNEQFF
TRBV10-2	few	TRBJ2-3	CASSLQDRADTEYF
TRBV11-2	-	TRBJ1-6	CASSWIGGGNALLHF
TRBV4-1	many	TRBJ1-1	CASSQGAVNTEAFF
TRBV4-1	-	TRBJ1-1	CASSPQGGTEAFF
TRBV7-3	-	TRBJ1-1	CASSSQGSNTEAFF
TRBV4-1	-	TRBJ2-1	CASSQELTRRNEQFF
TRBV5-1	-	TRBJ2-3	CASSLARGDPTDTQYF
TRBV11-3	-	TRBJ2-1	CASRSRGSGNNEQFF
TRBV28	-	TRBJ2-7	CASSLNPGRPSYEQYF
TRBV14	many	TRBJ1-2	CASSQGRSYGYTF
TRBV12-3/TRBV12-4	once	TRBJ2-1	CDSSLGAGGYNEQFF
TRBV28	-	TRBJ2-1	CASSLSGRRYNEQFF
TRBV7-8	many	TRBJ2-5	CASSLYRASGRFETQYF
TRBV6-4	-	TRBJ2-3	CASSGVAGGSTDTHYF
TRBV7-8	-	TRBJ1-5	CASSLGAPDYSNQSQHF
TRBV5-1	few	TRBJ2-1	CASSLGLVYGNEQFF
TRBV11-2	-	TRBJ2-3	CASSSPLTGTSYPDTQYF
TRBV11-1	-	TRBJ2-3	CASSIRQHAGESHF
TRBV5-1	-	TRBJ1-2	CANSHGQGANYGYTF
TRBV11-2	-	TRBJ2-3	CASSMGLPIGTRYF
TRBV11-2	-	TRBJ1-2	CVSRYTTVGYGYTF
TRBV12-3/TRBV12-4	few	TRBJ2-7	CVSSPGGYEQYF
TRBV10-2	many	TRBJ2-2	CASSVMGGRASTGELFF
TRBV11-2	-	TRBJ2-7	CASGAISRLAGGQKPCGQYF
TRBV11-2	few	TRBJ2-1	CANSPPASGSGYNEQFF
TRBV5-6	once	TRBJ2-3	CVSSFAGVDTQYF
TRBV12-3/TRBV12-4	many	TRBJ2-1	CASSFRKGIEQFF
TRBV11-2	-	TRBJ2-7	CASSLTSGGEQYF
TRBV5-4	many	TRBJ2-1	CASSPTSGITSEQFF
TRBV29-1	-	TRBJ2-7	CSVAGIAGTYEQYF
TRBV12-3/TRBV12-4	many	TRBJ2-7	CASSPAGGRPYEQYF
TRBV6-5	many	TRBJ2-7	CASRRGSADSYEQYF
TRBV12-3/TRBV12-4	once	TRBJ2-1	CASSLRGSGVVEQFF
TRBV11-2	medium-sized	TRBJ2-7	CASSLWGPSYEQYF
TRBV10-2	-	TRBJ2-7	CASSAQSGSYEQYF
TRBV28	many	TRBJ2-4	CASSPLKVAKNIQYF
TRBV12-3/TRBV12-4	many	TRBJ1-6	CASSLRDVSPLHF
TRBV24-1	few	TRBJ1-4	CTTSDRGSPNEKLFF
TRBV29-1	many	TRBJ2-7	CSVLRMGLAGIEQYF
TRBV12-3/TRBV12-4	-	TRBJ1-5	CASSVGGLQPQHF
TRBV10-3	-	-	CAISERDRGPTDTQHF
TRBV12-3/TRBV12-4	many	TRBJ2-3	CASSWAGGADTQYF
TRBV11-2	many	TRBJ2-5	CASSPIGLAGIETQYF
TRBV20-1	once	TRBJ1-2	CSASLGDRAGGYTF
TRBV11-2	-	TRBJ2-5	CASNLGMGSQETKYF